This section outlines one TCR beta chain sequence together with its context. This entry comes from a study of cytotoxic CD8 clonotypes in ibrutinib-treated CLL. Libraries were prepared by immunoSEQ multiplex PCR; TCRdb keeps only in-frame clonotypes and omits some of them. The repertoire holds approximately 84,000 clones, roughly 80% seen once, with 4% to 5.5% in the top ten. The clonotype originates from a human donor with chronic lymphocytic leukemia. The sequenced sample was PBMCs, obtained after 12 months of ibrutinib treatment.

The chain's CDR3 is CSVEAGLGANVLTF. As DNA, the CDR3 is TGCAGCGTTGAGGCTGGCCTCGGGGCCAACGTCCTGACTTTC. The chain combines TRBV29-1 with TRBJ2-6; D gene uncertain. V was trimmed by 3 bases and J by 4 bases, leaving 10 bases between them. The germline V gene encodes CDR1 SQVTM and CDR2 ANQGSEA. The CDR3 has 14 amino acids.